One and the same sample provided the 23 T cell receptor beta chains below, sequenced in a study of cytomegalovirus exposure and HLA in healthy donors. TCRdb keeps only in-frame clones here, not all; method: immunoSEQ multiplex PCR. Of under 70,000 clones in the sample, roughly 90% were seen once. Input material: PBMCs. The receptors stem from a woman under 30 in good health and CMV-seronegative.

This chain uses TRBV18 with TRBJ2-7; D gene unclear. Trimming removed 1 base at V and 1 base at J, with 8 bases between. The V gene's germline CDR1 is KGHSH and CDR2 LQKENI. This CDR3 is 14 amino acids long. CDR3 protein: CASSPQAGSYEQYF. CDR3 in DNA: TGTGCCAGCTCACCACAAGCCGGGTCCTACGAGCAGTACTTC. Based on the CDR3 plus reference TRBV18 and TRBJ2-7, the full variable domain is NAGVMQNPRHLVRRRGQEARLRCSPMKGHSHVYWYRQLPEEGLKFMVYLQKENIIDESGMPKERFSAEFPKEGPSILRIQQVVRGDSAAYFCASSPQAGSYEQYFGPGTRLTVT.

The CDR3 nucleotides are TGTGCCAGTAGTATACGACCCCAGGGACAGTTGGGCGCCTACGAGCAGTACTTC. Its protein is CASSIRPQGQLGAYEQYF. The V gene is TRBV19, the J gene TRBJ2-7; 7 bases match TRBD1. Germline V lookup: CDR1 LNHDA, CDR2 SQIVND (reference sequence). The V gene end was trimmed by 2 bases and the J gene end by 2 bases; junction bases not matched to a gene: 15. The CDR3 sequence is 18 residues long.

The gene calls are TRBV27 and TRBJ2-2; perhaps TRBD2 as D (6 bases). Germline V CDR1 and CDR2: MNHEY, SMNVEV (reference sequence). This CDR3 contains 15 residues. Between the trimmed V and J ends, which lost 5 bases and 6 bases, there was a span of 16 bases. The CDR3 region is CASSPRTKVAGELFF. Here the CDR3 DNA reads TGTGCCAGCAGTCCCAGGACTAAGGTAGCCGGGGAGCTGTTTTTT.

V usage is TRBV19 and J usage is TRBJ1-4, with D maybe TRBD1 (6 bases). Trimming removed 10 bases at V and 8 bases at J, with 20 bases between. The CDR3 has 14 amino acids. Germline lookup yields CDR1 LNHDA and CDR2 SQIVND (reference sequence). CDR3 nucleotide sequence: TGTGCCACGTCAGGATGGCAGGGGAACGAAAAACTGTTTTTT. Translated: CATSGWQGNEKLFF.

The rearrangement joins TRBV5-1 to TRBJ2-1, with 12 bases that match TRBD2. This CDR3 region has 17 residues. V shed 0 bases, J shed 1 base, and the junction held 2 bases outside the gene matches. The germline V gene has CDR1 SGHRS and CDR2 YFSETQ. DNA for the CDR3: TGCGCCAGCAGCTTGGAGACTAGCGGGGGATCCTACAATGAGCAGTTCTTC. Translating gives CASSLETSGGSYNEQFF.

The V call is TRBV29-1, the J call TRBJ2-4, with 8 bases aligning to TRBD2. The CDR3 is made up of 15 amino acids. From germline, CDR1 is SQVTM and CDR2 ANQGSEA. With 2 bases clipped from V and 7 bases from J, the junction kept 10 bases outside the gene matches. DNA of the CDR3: TGCAGCGTTGAAAGGACGGCGGGGGGCCAGAACATTCAGTACTTC. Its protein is CSVERTAGGQNIQYF.

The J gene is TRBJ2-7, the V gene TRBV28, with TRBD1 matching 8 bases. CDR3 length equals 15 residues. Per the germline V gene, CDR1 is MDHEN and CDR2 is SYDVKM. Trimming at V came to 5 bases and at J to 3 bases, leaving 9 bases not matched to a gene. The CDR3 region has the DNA TGTGCCAGCAGTCGGGACAGGCTGCCCGACTACGAGCAGTACTTC. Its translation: CASSRDRLPDYEQYF.

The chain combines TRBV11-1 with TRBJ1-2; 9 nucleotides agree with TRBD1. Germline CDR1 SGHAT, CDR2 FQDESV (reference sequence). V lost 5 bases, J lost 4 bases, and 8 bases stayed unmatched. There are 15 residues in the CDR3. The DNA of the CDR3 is TGTGCCAGCAGCGATCCGGGACAGGGATTCTATGGCTACACCTTC. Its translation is CASSDPGQGFYGYTF.

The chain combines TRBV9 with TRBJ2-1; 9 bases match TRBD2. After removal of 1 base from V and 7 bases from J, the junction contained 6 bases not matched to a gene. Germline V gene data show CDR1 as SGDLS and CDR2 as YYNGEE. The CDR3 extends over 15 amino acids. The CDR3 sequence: CASSVLAGGINEQFF. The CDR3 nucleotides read TGTGCCAGCAGCGTACTTGCGGGGGGGATAAATGAGCAGTTCTTC.

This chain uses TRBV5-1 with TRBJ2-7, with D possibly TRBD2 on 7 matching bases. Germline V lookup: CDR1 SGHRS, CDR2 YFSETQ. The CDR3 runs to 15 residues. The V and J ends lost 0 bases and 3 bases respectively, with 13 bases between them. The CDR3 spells CASSLGGGDNYEQYF. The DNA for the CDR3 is TGCGCCAGCAGCTTGGGAGGGGGGGACAACTACGAGCAGTACTTC.

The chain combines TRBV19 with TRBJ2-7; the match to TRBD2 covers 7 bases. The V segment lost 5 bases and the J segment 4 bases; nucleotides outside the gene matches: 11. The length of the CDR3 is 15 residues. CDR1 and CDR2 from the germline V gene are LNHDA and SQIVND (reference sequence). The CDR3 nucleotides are TGTGCCAGTAGTTCTCCCGGGACTATATTGTACGAGCAGTACTTC. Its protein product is CASSSPGTILYEQYF.

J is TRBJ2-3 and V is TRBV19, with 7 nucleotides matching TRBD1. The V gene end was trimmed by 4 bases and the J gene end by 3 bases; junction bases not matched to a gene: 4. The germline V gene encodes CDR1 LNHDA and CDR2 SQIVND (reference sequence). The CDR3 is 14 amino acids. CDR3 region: CASSSTGATDTQYF. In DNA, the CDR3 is TGTGCCAGTAGTAGCACAGGGGCAACAGATACGCAGTATTTT.

The CDR3 DNA follows: TGTGCCAGTAGACAGGAGCCTAGAAACACCATATATTTT. It is translated as CASRQEPRNTIYF. The chain links TRBV19 to TRBJ1-3, with D perhaps TRBD1 (5 bases). The CDR3 runs to 13 residues. The germline CDR1 and CDR2 sequences are LNHDA and SQIVND (reference sequence). The V gene lost 6 bases and the J gene lost 5 bases, with 11 bases spanning the gap.

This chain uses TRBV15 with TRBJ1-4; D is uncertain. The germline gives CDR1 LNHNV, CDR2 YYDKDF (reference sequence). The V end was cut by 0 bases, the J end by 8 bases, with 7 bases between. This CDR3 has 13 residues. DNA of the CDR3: TGTGCCACCAGCAGAGATCGGGGAGAAAAACTGTTTTTT. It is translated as CATSRDRGEKLFF.

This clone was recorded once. The CDR3 DNA reads TGCAGCGTGGGGTTTATTGGACAGGGGGGTCATGAGCAGTTCTTC. Its translation: CSVGFIGQGGHEQFF. V and J are TRBV29-1 and TRBJ2-1; 10 bases align to TRBD1. V was pared by 6 bases and J by 8 bases, with 13 bases of the junction left unmatched. CDR3 length equals 15 residues. The germline CDR1 and CDR2 sequences are SQVTM and ANQGSEA.

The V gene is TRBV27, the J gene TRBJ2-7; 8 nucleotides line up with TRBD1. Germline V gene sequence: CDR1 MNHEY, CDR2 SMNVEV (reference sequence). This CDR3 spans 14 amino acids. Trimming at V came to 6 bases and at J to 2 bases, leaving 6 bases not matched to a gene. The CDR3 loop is CASSRDRRTYEQYF. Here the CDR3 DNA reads TGTGCCAGCAGCCGGGACAGGAGGACCTACGAGCAGTACTTC.

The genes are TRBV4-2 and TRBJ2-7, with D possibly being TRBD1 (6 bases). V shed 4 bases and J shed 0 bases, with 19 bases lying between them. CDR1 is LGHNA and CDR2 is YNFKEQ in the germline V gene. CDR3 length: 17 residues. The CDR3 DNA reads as TGTGCCAGCAGCCCACCAATGGTCCCAGGGGACTCCTACGAGCAGTACTTC. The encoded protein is CASSPPMVPGDSYEQYF.

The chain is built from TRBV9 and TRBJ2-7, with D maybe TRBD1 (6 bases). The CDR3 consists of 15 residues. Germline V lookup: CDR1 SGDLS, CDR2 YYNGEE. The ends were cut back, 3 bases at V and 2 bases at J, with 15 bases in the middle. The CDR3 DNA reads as TGTGCCAGCAGCGCCCATTCGAAGGGGGCCTACGAGCAGTACTTC. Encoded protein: CASSAHSKGAYEQYF.

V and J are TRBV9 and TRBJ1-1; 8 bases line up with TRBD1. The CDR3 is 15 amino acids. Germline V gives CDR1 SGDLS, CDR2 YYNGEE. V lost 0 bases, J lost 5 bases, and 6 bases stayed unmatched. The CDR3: CASSVGGQGATEAFF. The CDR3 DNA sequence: TGTGCCAGCAGCGTAGGCGGACAGGGAGCGACTGAAGCTTTCTTT.

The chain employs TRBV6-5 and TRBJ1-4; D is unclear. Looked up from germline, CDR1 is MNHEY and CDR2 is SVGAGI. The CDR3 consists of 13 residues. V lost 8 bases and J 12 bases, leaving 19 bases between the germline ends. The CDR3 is CASGRNGGSELFF. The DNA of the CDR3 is TGTGCCAGCGGACGAAACGGAGGTTCGGAACTGTTTTTT.

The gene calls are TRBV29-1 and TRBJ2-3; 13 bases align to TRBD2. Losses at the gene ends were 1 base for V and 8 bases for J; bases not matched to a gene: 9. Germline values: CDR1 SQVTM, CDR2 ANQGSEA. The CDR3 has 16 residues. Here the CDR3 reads CSVEGTSGRAGGTQYF. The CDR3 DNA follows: TGCAGCGTTGAAGGGACTAGCGGGAGAGCGGGGGGTACGCAGTATTTT.

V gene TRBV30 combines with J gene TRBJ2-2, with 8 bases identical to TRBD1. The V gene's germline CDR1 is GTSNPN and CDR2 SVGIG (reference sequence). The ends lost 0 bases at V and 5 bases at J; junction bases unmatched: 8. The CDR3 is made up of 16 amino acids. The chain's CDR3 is CAWSVADRDYTGELFF. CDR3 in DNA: TGTGCCTGGAGTGTAGCGGACAGGGATTATACCGGGGAGCTGTTTTTT.

CDR3 amino acids: CASSQTSGGYNEQFF. The CDR3 DNA is TGCGCCAGCAGCCAAACTAGCGGGGGATACAATGAGCAGTTCTTC. The rearrangement links TRBV4-3 to TRBJ2-1; TRBD2 aligns across 11 bases. This CDR3 spans 15 amino acids. The V gene's germline CDR1 is LGHNA and CDR2 YSLEER. The ends lost 2 bases at V and 4 bases at J; junction bases unmatched: 1.